This T cell receptor beta chain derives from a study of radiotherapy plus CTLA-4 blockade in lung cancer. The V end lost 3 bases, the J end lost 11 bases, and 16 bases lay between the germline ends. The germline V gene has CDR1 SGHDN and CDR2 FVKESK. The CDR3 extends over 13 amino acids. It was focal radiation plus CTLA-4 blockade with ipilimumab that patients with chemo-refractory metastatic non-small-cell lung cancer received. Overall study findings and caveats: According to reports, early shifts in blood T cell clones, alongside interferon-beta, forecast response most accurately.

The repertoire was sequenced with immunoSEQ multiplex PCR; TCRdb's copy has only in-frame clones and lacks some. There are roughly 77,000 clones in the sample; 74% occur only once, and approximately 10% lies in the top ten. This clone was detected only a few times. What it binds is not known. The source is a human donor with non-small cell lung cancer whose response to radiotherapy plus ipilimumab could not be evaluated. The specimen comprised peripheral blood, sampled from a patient treated with radiotherapy plus ipilimumab. The chain recombines TRBV14 with TRBJ2-5, with a weak D call TRBD1 (6 bases). In nucleotides, the CDR3 is TGTGCCAGCAGCCAGAAGCAGGGGACCCCTCAGTACTTC. It yields the protein CASSQKQGTPQYF.